The 26 T cell receptor beta chains below all came from one sample that was sequenced in a study of T cells in Graves' hyperthyroidism and ophthalmopathy. What was amplified from RNA transcripts were TCR beta CDR3 regions. Initially, a first-round RT-PCR of the TCR CDR3 employed the HTBI primer set. MiXCR, run by TCRdb on the multiplex PCR reads, gives a single entry per CDR3 protein. The table has over 700,000 distinct CDR3 sequences, approximately 18% seen once. Material for sequencing was blood. The receptors originated from a woman between 45 and 60 years old with Graves' hyperthyroidism that later progressed to Graves' ophthalmopathy.

The sample holds many counts of this clonotype. The genes are TRBV3-1 and TRBJ2-7; TRBD2 matches at 7 bases. Trimming cost V 4 bases and J 0 bases; bases outside gene matches: 9. The germline gives CDR1 LGHDT, CDR2 YNNKEL (reference sequence). The CDR3 runs to 16 residues. The CDR3 DNA reads as TGTGCCAGCAGCCCCTACAGCGGGGCGAACTCCTACGAGCAGTACTTC. It yields the protein CASSPYSGANSYEQYF.

The DNA of the CDR3 is TGTGCCAGCAGCCCTCGGCGCCCGTACCAAGAGACCCAGTACTTC. Its translation: CASSPRRPYQETQYF. The chain carries TRBV7-6 and TRBJ2-5; D unresolved. This CDR3 contains 15 residues. Germline CDR1 and CDR2: SGHVS and FNYEAQ. V dropped 5 bases and J dropped 0 bases, with 13 bases sitting between them. The variable domain in full, with the rest retrieved from reference TRBV7-6 and TRBJ2-5, is GAGVSQSPRYKVTKRGQDVALRCDPISGHVSLYWYRQALGQGPEFLTYFNYEAQQDKSGLPNDRFSAERPEGSISTLTIQRTEQRDSAMYRCASSPRRPYQETQYFGPGTRLLVL.

This clonotype has just a few counts. This chain uses TRBV20-1 with TRBJ2-3; 11 bases agree with TRBD2. Germline loops: CDR1 DFQATT, CDR2 SNEGSKA (reference sequence). The CDR3 has 14 residues. V shed 6 bases and J 4 bases; nucleotides not matched to a gene: 6. This chain's CDR3 is CSAHSGGEADTQYF. CDR3 DNA sequence: TGCAGTGCGCATAGCGGGGGGGAGGCAGATACGCAGTATTTT.

The V call is TRBV2, the J call TRBJ1-1, with D perhaps TRBD1 (6 bases). Germline assignment: CDR1 SNHLY and CDR2 FYNNEI. V lost 2 bases and J lost 7, with 17 bases in between. The CDR3 spans 15 residues. CDR3 sequence: CASSEFYREGGEAFF. DNA for the CDR3: TGTGCCAGCAGTGAATTCTACAGGGAGGGAGGTGAAGCTTTCTTT.

This clonotype was detected many times. The chain uses TRBV2 and TRBJ1-6; D may be TRBD1 (5 bases). Trimming took off 2 bases at V and 0 bases at J, with 14 bases between the two ends. The CDR3 covers 18 residues. CDR1 is SNHLY and CDR2 is FYNNEI in the germline V gene. DNA for the CDR3: TGTGCCAGCAGTGAACTAGCGACAGACCCCTCCTATAATTCACCCCTCCACTTT. It encodes CASSELATDPSYNSPLHF.

The rearrangement links TRBV7-9 to TRBJ2-2; D uncertain. The V gene's germline CDR1 is SEHNR and CDR2 FQNEAQ (reference sequence). Trimming took 5 bases from V and 5 from J, leaving 18 bases between them. This CDR3 spans 16 amino acids. The CDR3 region is CASSPPGALPTGELFF. In DNA form, the CDR3 reads TGTGCCAGCAGCCCCCCCGGTGCGCTTCCAACCGGGGAGCTGTTTTTT.

This clonotype was seen only a few times. The chain links TRBV6-1 to TRBJ2-3; 12 positions match TRBD2. This CDR3 has 15 residues. Trimming cost V 6 bases and J 0 bases; bases outside gene matches: 1. Germline values: CDR1 MNHNS, CDR2 SASEGT. The CDR3 DNA sequence: TGTGCCAGCAGGACTAGCGGGGGCAGCACAGATACGCAGTATTTT. Its translation is CASRTSGGSTDTQYF.

This clonotype turned up a few times. The rearrangement joins TRBV7-9 to TRBJ2-5; TRBD1 might be the D (5 bases). The CDR3 length is 15 residues. Germline CDR1 reads SEHNR; CDR2 reads FQNEAQ (reference sequence). The V gene lost 6 bases and the J gene lost 2 bases, with 16 bases spanning the gap. CDR3 in amino acids: CASRRARQIQETQYF. The CDR3 coding sequence is TGTGCCAGCAGAAGAGCTAGACAGATACAAGAGACCCAGTACTTC.

This clonotype occurred a few times. V usage is TRBV18 and J usage is TRBJ2-7; D not resolved. The CDR3 covers 16 residues. Trimming removed 0 bases from V and 3 bases from J, with 15 bases in between. Germline V gives CDR1 KGHSH, CDR2 LQKENI. CDR3 nucleotide sequence: TGTGCCAGCTCACCACCGGGCCGGATAACCCTCTACGAGCAGTACTTC. Amino acid sequence: CASSPPGRITLYEQYF.

This clonotype came up a few times. This sequence joins TRBV11-2 and TRBJ2-5, with 8 bases identical to TRBD2. The CDR3 has 14 residues. The germline V gene has CDR1 SGHAT and CDR2 FQNNGV. V shed 5 bases, J shed 5 bases, and the junction held 7 bases outside the gene matches. CDR3 sequence: CASSRGGTGETQYF. The CDR3 DNA follows: TGTGCCAGCAGCCGGGGGGGGACGGGGGAGACCCAGTACTTC.

This clonotype was counted a few times. This chain links TRBV9 with TRBJ2-1; D tentatively reads TRBD1 or TRBD2 (6 bases each). The CDR3 extends over 17 amino acids. V lost 3 bases to trimming and J lost 5 bases, with 21 bases between them. Germline CDR1 SGDLS, CDR2 YYNGEE. The CDR3 DNA reads as TGTGCCAGCAGCGCCTTACAGGGAAGCTGGGAGGACAATGAGCAGTTCTTC. Translated: CASSALQGSWEDNEQFF.

The chain employs TRBV30 and TRBJ2-1; 9 positions match TRBD1. Germline-derived CDR1 and CDR2 are GTSNPN and SVGIG (reference sequence). The CDR3 is 14 amino acids. With V trimmed by 4 bases and J by 4 bases, 5 bases remained unmatched. This CDR3 reads CAWTLDRGYNEQFF. CDR3 coding DNA: TGTGCCTGGACCTTGGACAGGGGTTACAATGAGCAGTTCTTC.

This clonotype came up many times. An end of the junction does not agree with germline; a read error may underlie this. The chain uses TRBV5-1 and TRBJ1-1; the D gene is possibly TRBD1 (5 bases). The germline V gene encodes CDR1 SGHRS and CDR2 YFSETQ. The CDR3 spans 14 residues. CDR3 in DNA: TGTGCCAGCTCACCAGGACATTTGAACACTGAAGCTTTCTTT. Translation: CASSPGHLNTEAFF.

This clonotype has a count of ten or more. The rearrangement links TRBV12-3 or TRBV12-4 to TRBJ2-1, with 9 bases that match TRBD2. This CDR3 is built from 18 residues. Germline trimming cut 5 bases from V and 7 bases from J; bases unmatched to any gene: 18. The CDR3 region is CASSPLRIGGGVWNEQFF. CDR3 in DNA: TGTGCCAGCAGTCCACTCCGCATTGGCGGGGGGGTCTGGAATGAGCAGTTCTTC.

This clonotype was counted many times. The rearrangement uses TRBV11-2 and TRBJ2-5; the match to TRBD2 covers 7 bases. V lost 3 bases and J lost 2; bases outside the gene matches: 3. CDR3 size: 14 residues. Per germline, CDR1 SGHAT and CDR2 FQNNGV. This CDR3 reads CASSFSGLQETQYF. In nucleotides, the CDR3 is TGTGCCAGCAGCTTTAGCGGGCTGCAAGAGACCCAGTACTTC. The variable domain in full, with the rest retrieved from reference TRBV11-2 and TRBJ2-5, is EAGVAQSPRYKIIEKRQSVAFWCNPISGHATLYWYQQILGQGPKLLIQFQNNGVVDDSQLPKDRFSAERLKGVDSTLKIQPAKLEDSAVYLCASSFSGLQETQYFGPGTRLLVL.

This clonotype has more than one count but fewer than ten. CDR3 bases: TGTGCCAGCAGTTACGGTCCGGGGGGCGTAGATACGCAGTATTTT. Its translation: CASSYGPGGVDTQYF. The chain joins TRBV6-6 to TRBJ2-3, with D perhaps matching TRBD2 (7 bases). CDR3 length equals 15 residues. V gave up 2 bases and J gave up 5 bases, with 14 bases separating them. The germline CDR1 and CDR2 sequences are MNHNY and SVGAGI (reference sequence).

Only a few counts were recorded for this clonotype. V is TRBV5-1 and J is TRBJ2-5; 12 nucleotides line up with TRBD2. CDR3 length: 16 residues. V was pared by 2 bases and J by 7 bases, with 9 bases of the junction left unmatched. Germline V gene lookup returns CDR1 SGHRS and CDR2 YFSETQ. CDR3 nucleotide sequence: TGCGCCAGCAGCTTATCTAGCGGGGGGGCCGGTTCGACCCAGTACTTC. As protein: CASSLSSGGAGSTQYF.

J is TRBJ2-1 and V is TRBV3-1; no firm D call. V shed 7 bases and J shed 5 bases, with 18 bases lying between them. Germline assignment: CDR1 LGHDT and CDR2 YNNKEL (reference sequence). There are 15 residues in the CDR3. In nucleotides, the CDR3 is TGTGCCAGCACCTCTACATTGGGTACCCACAATGAGCAGTTCTTC. Its translation: CASTSTLGTHNEQFF.

The chain links TRBV28 to TRBJ2-7, with D hard to call. Looked up from germline, CDR1 is MDHEN and CDR2 is SYDVKM. The CDR3 runs 12 residues. Trimming took off 4 bases at V and 3 bases at J, with 7 bases between the two ends. The DNA of the CDR3 is TGTGCCAGCAGTTCCCAAAACTACGAGCAGTACTTC. Translated, it gives CASSSQNYEQYF.

V usage is TRBV4-1 and J usage is TRBJ2-5; no clear D. Trimming left V 1 base short and J 4 bases short, with 10 bases between. The length of the CDR3 is 14 residues. The germline gives CDR1 MGHRA, CDR2 YSYEKL. Here the CDR3 DNA reads TGCGCCAGCAGCCAAGTCGAGGCGGTAGAGACCCAGTACTTC. Its translation: CASSQVEAVETQYF.

This clonotype has more than one count but fewer than ten. The chain is built from TRBV4-1 and TRBJ2-1; D may correspond to TRBD1 or TRBD2 (6 bases each). With 1 base removed from V and 0 bases from J, the gap between germline ends came to 16 bases. This CDR3 is built from 18 residues. Germline CDR1 and CDR2: MGHRA and YSYEKL. The DNA of the CDR3 is TGCGCCAGCAGCCAAGTAGTAGGGGGGATGAGCTCCTACAATGAGCAGTTCTTC. It encodes CASSQVVGGMSSYNEQFF.

The rearrangement joins TRBV7-9 to TRBJ1-2, with D uncertain. CDR3 length equals 13 residues. The germline V gene has CDR1 SEHNR and CDR2 FQNEAQ (reference sequence). V lost 11 bases and J lost 1, with 14 bases in between. The DNA of the CDR3 is TGTGCCCTAACGTCCCCCAATAACTATGGCTACACCTTC. Protein: CALTSPNNYGYTF.

This clonotype was observed a few times. V and J are TRBV6-5 and TRBJ1-5, with D possibly matching TRBD1 (6 bases). The length of the CDR3 is 18 residues. Per germline, CDR1 MNHEY and CDR2 SVGAGI. V was shortened by 0 bases and J by 1 base, with 16 bases between the two germline ends. The CDR3 DNA is TGTGCCAGCAGTTACTCGAATCAACAGGGTAGGAGCAATCAGCCCCAGCATTTT. It encodes CASSYSNQQGRSNQPQHF.

This clonotype was observed a few times. Written as DNA, the CDR3 is TGTGCCAGCAGACCAGAACTAACTAATGAAAAACTGTTTTTT. Encoded protein: CASRPELTNEKLFF. The V call is TRBV27, the J call TRBJ1-4; D unresolved. The germline gives CDR1 MNHEY, CDR2 SMNVEV (reference sequence). Between the trimmed V and J ends, which lost 6 bases and 1 base, there was a span of 9 bases. CDR3 length: 14 amino acids.

The chain carries TRBV20-1 and TRBJ1-1; D is unclear. CDR1 is DFQATT, CDR2 SNEGSKA, per germline (reference sequence). The CDR3 length is 12 residues. Between the trimmed V and J ends, which lost 5 bases and 2 bases, there was a span of 9 bases. The CDR3 here is CSAGRSNTEAFF. The DNA for the CDR3 is TGCAGTGCTGGGCGTAGCAACACTGAAGCTTTCTTT.

The chain combines TRBV6-6 with TRBJ2-1; a possible D gene is TRBD2 (7 bases). This CDR3 is built from 17 residues. V was shortened by 0 bases and J by 8 bases, with 20 bases between the two germline ends. Germline values: CDR1 MNHNY, CDR2 SVGAGI (reference sequence). CDR3 nucleotides: TGTGCCAGCAGTTACTCGTCGGCGGCGGGGGCGGGGTATGAGCAGTTCTTC. Translated: CASSYSSAAGAGYEQFF.